This entry concerns a single T cell receptor beta chain. This sample is drawn from a study of T cell responses to AZD1222 COVID-19 vaccine. V dropped 3 bases and J dropped 4 bases, with 7 bases sitting between them. This CDR3 is built from 13 residues. Sequencing used immunoSEQ multiplex PCR; TCRdb keeps in-frame clones, though not all of them. The table includes fewer than 200,000 clones, just under 95% detected once. This specimen consisted of peripheral blood, obtained on day 0 of AZD1222 vaccination. The sequence was collected from an adult in good health. The chain combines TRBV12-3 or TRBV12-4 with TRBJ1-5; D remains unclear. The CDR3 DNA follows: TGTGCCAGCAGTTTGATGGGGAATCAGCCCCAGCATTTT. Encoded protein: CASSLMGNQPQHF.